The 31 T cell receptor beta chains in this list originate from one sample, sequenced in a study of T cells after yellow fever vaccination. TCRdb itself ran the 5' RACE reads through MiXCR, one entry per CDR3 protein. The sample carries more than 450,000 distinct CDR3 sequences, about a fifth recorded once. Sequenced here: PBMCs, sampled approximately 22 days after the first yellow fever vaccination. The origin of the receptors is a man younger than 30 who received the YFV17D yellow fever vaccine.

The CDR3, as DNA: TGTGCCAGCAGCTTGGCCTCCTCAGGGAGAGGTTCCTACGAGCAGTACTTC. This sequence encodes CASSLASSGRGSYEQYF. The chain combines TRBV5-6 with TRBJ2-7, with D perhaps TRBD1 or TRBD2 (5 bases each). The CDR3 has 17 residues. Deletions cut 0 bases from V and 1 base from J, with 17 bases between. Germline CDR1 and CDR2: SGHDT and YYEEEE.

The chain recombines TRBV12-3 or TRBV12-4 with TRBJ1-6; possible D gene TRBD1, 5 bases. V lost 5 bases and J 9 bases, leaving 17 bases between the germline ends. The CDR3 runs to 15 residues. The CDR3 loop is CASSRSRRGSSPLHF. As DNA, the CDR3 is TGTGCCAGCAGTCGGTCGAGACGGGGGTCTTCACCCCTCCACTTT.

The sample holds a few counts of this clonotype. This sequence joins TRBV2 and TRBJ2-3; maybe TRBD1 (6 bases). V lost 7 bases, J lost 6 bases, and 11 bases lay in between. CDR3 length equals 12 residues. Germline loops: CDR1 SNHLY, CDR2 FYNNEI. CDR3 nucleotide sequence: TGTGCCAGCATGGACAGTGACGATACGCAGTATTTT. Its protein is CASMDSDDTQYF.

The CDR3 region is CASSTSLAHNEQFF. CDR3 DNA sequence: TGTGCCAGCAGCACCTCACTAGCTCACAATGAGCAGTTCTTC. V is TRBV6-1 and J is TRBJ2-1, with a tentative D call TRBD2 (6 bases). V was clipped by 6 bases and J by 5 bases, with 14 bases between them. Germline V gene lookup returns CDR1 MNHNS and CDR2 SASEGT. CDR3 length equals 14 residues.

The chain has TRBV20-1 and TRBJ2-7; D ambiguous. The V and J ends lost 3 bases and 3 bases respectively, with 9 bases between them. The CDR3 has 12 amino acids. Germline assignment: CDR1 DFQATT and CDR2 SNEGSKA (reference sequence). The CDR3, as DNA: TGCAGTGCTAGCGGAAACAGCTACGAGCAGTACTTC. Protein product: CSASGNSYEQYF.

The chain is built from TRBV7-9 and TRBJ2-5; the D is unclear. This CDR3 has 14 residues. Per germline, CDR1 SEHNR and CDR2 FQNEAQ (reference sequence). Trimming took off 5 bases at V and 0 bases at J, with 10 bases between the two ends. CDR3 in amino acids: CASSLPTNQETQYF. CDR3 sequence (DNA): TGTGCCAGCAGCCTGCCGACAAACCAAGAGACCCAGTACTTC.

The sample holds a few counts of this clonotype. V gene TRBV6-7 combines with J gene TRBJ2-5; D uncertain. TRBV6-7 is known as an ORF, though its function is uncertain. Trimming took off 0 bases at V and 4 bases at J, with 9 bases between the two ends. This CDR3 is built from 14 residues. The CDR3 loop reads CASSYSSSPETQYF. The CDR3, as DNA: TGTGCCAGCAGTTACTCGAGCTCACCAGAGACCCAGTACTTC.

This clonotype came up many times. The chain combines TRBV12-3 or TRBV12-4 with TRBJ1-2, with a tentative D call TRBD1 (5 bases). Trimming stripped 5 bases from V and 3 bases from J, with 10 bases between. The CDR3 is 13 amino acids. The CDR3: CASSLGTDYGYTF. CDR3 coding DNA: TGTGCCAGCAGTCTAGGGACGGACTATGGCTACACCTTC.

The chain couples TRBV27 to TRBJ2-3; TRBD1 might be the D (5 bases). The V and J ends lost 8 bases and 4 bases respectively, with 13 bases between them. The CDR3 length is 13 residues. Germline lookup yields CDR1 MNHEY and CDR2 SMNVEV (reference sequence). CDR3: CASQAGSADTQYF. The CDR3 nucleotides read TGTGCCAGCCAAGCAGGGTCCGCAGATACGCAGTATTTT.

This clonotype was seen more than once but under ten times. This chain connects TRBV6-1 to TRBJ1-6, with 8 bases matching TRBD1. CDR1 MNHNS and CDR2 SASEGT come from the germline V gene. CDR3 length equals 15 residues. The J segment lost 6 bases and the V segment lost 6 bases, leaving 7 bases of the junction unmatched. CDR3 loop: CASRPRTGLNSPLHF. CDR3 nucleotide sequence: TGTGCCAGCAGGCCGCGGACAGGGCTTAATTCACCCCTCCACTTT.

V is TRBV3-1 and J is TRBJ1-1; D remains ambiguous. V was clipped by 0 bases and J by 5 bases, with 7 bases between them. This CDR3 spans 13 amino acids. The germline V gene has CDR1 LGHDT and CDR2 YNNKEL (reference sequence). The CDR3 protein is CASSQERRTEAFF. The CDR3 DNA is TGTGCCAGCAGCCAAGAAAGGAGAACTGAAGCTTTCTTT.

This clonotype was seen ten or more times. V is TRBV28 and J is TRBJ2-5; the match to TRBD1 covers 7 bases. With V trimmed by 6 bases and J by 4 bases, 14 bases remained unmatched. The CDR3 has 16 residues. Germline assignment: CDR1 MDHEN and CDR2 SYDVKM. DNA of the CDR3: TGTGCCAGCAGCCGCGAGGGGACAGACGCTCGAGAGACCCAGTACTTC. Amino acid sequence: CASSREGTDARETQYF.

This clonotype was counted only a few times. CDR3 sequence reads: CASSDRTGGGYGYTF. CDR3 in DNA: TGTGCCAGCAGCGATCGGACAGGGGGTGGCTATGGCTACACCTTC. The J gene is TRBJ1-2, the V gene TRBV9, with TRBD1 identical over 10 bases. Trimming removed 3 bases from V and 4 bases from J; junction bases left unmatched: 6. Germline assignment: CDR1 SGDLS and CDR2 YYNGEE. The CDR3 is made up of 15 amino acids.

The gene calls are TRBV7-9 and TRBJ2-3; 7 bases match TRBD1. From germline, CDR1 is SEHNR and CDR2 FQNEAQ (reference sequence). V trimming: 6 bases; J trimming: 4 bases; junction bases outside the gene matches: 16. The CDR3 contains 17 residues. CDR3 protein: CASRSDRSGGPSDTQYF. CDR3 coding DNA: TGTGCCAGCAGATCTGACCGGTCAGGGGGACCGTCAGATACGCAGTATTTT. Together with reference TRBV7-9 and TRBJ2-3, the CDR3 gives the full variable domain: DTGVSQNPRHKITKRGQNVTFRCDPISEHNRLYWYRQTLGQGPEFLTYFQNEAQLEKSRLLSDRFSAERPKGSFSTLEIQRTEQGDSAMYLCASRSDRSGGPSDTQYFGPGTRLTVL.

This clonotype appeared a few times. The chain links TRBV20-1 to TRBJ2-7; the D gene could be TRBD1 or TRBD2 (5 bases each). The CDR3 runs 17 residues. V was cut by 3 bases and J by 0 bases, with 21 bases left in between. Germline-derived CDR1 and CDR2 are DFQATT and SNEGSKA (reference sequence). CDR3 nucleotides: TGCAGTGCTAGGGGGGTGTTGGGGAGTGGGAGCTCCTACGAGCAGTACGTC. It translates to CSARGVLGSGSSYEQYV.

V gene TRBV3-1 combines with J gene TRBJ2-5; 8 bases map to TRBD1. With V trimmed by 5 bases and J by 5 bases, 19 bases remained unmatched. There are 18 residues in the CDR3. CDR1 and CDR2 (germline): LGHDT, YNNKEL (reference sequence). The CDR3 reads CASSNPPPDRGTRETQYF. DNA of the CDR3: TGTGCCAGCAGCAACCCACCCCCCGACAGGGGTACGCGGGAGACCCAGTACTTC.

This clonotype has a handful of counts. This chain connects TRBV5-1 to TRBJ1-3; D might be TRBD1 (5 bases). V was pared by 0 bases and J by 4 bases, with 8 bases between. Germline V lookup: CDR1 SGHRS, CDR2 YFSETQ. The CDR3 is made up of 14 amino acids. The CDR3, as DNA: TGCGCCAGCAGCTTGGCCCCAGGGGGAAACACCATATATTTT. Translated, it gives CASSLAPGGNTIYF.

This clonotype came up a few times. The gene calls are TRBV7-6 and TRBJ1-2; TRBD1 might be the D (6 bases). The CDR3 is 14 residues long. Trimming cost V 5 bases and J 8 bases, with 18 bases left between them. Germline lookup yields CDR1 SGHVS and CDR2 FNYEAQ. The CDR3 DNA sequence: TGTGCCAGCAGCCCTGGACAGTTAGGGATGGGCTACACCTTC. Translating it yields CASSPGQLGMGYTF.

The CDR3 bases are TGTGCCAGCAGTTTAGCGCTGACTAGCGGGGGGGGGGATGAGCAGTTCTTC. Encoded protein: CASSLALTSGGGDEQFF. The rearrangement uses TRBV12-3 or TRBV12-4 and TRBJ2-1; TRBD2 matches 14 bases. The length of the CDR3 is 17 residues. The junction had 6 bases not matched to a gene; V was cut back by 0 bases and J by 8 bases.

To note about this clonotype: One end of the junction does not line up with germline, which may come from a read error. The J gene is TRBJ2-2, the V gene TRBV10-3; perhaps TRBD1 as D (5 bases). CDR3 length: 14 residues. CDR1 is ENHRY and CDR2 is SYGVKD in the germline V gene. The CDR3 protein is CAFSETVNTGELFF. CDR3 sequence (DNA): TGTGCCTTCAGTGAGACAGTGAACACCGGGGAGCTGTTTTTT.

The chain is built from TRBV5-4 and TRBJ2-6; 9 positions agree with TRBD1. V lost 5 bases and J lost 2; bases outside the gene matches: 8. Germline V gene sequence: CDR1 SGHNT, CDR2 YYREEE (reference sequence). This CDR3 has 17 amino acids. The CDR3 is CASRTGGGNAGANVLTF. The CDR3 region has the DNA TGTGCCAGCAGGACAGGGGGGGGTAACGCTGGGGCCAACGTCCTGACTTTC.

This clonotype has only a few counts. The chain has TRBV18 and TRBJ1-1; 7 bases align to TRBD1. V gave up 3 bases and J gave up 6 bases; unmatched junction bases: 7. The CDR3 contains 14 residues. From germline, CDR1 is KGHSH and CDR2 LQKENI. CDR3 sequence: CASSPDRVVAEAFF. The CDR3 nucleotides are TGTGCCAGCTCACCCGACAGGGTGGTCGCTGAAGCTTTCTTT.

As concerns this clonotype: The junction shows a germline mismatch at one end, possibly a read error. The chain is built from TRBV10-3 and TRBJ2-2, with D unclear. Per the germline V gene, CDR1 is ENHRY and CDR2 is SYGVKD. This CDR3 region has 18 residues. The CDR3 loop is CAFSLGMRRKANTGELFF. The CDR3 DNA is TGTGCCTTCAGTTTAGGTATGCGCAGAAAAGCGAACACCGGGGAGCTGTTTTTT.

In this sample, this clonotype turned up a few times. V gene TRBV7-3 combines with J gene TRBJ2-3; D gene ambiguous. Germline CDR1 and CDR2: SGHTA and FQGTGA. The CDR3 loop spans 15 amino acids. With 7 bases removed from V and 4 bases from J, the gap between germline ends came to 18 bases. CDR3 in amino acids: CASIYSRIGPDTQYF. The DNA of the CDR3 is TGTGCCAGCATTTATAGTCGGATTGGGCCAGATACGCAGTATTTT.

This clonotype was found a few times. The J gene is TRBJ2-3, the V gene TRBV12-3 or TRBV12-4, with 8 bases aligning to TRBD1. The CDR3 is made up of 15 amino acids. V was pared by 5 bases and J by 6 bases, with 10 bases of the junction left unmatched. The CDR3 here is CASSTLRDRSDTQYF. For the CDR3, the DNA is TGTGCCAGCAGTACACTCCGGGACAGGAGTGATACGCAGTATTTT.

This chain links TRBV6-1 with TRBJ2-1, with 14 bases that match TRBD2. The germline V gene encodes CDR1 MNHNS and CDR2 SASEGT. This CDR3 contains 15 residues. Trimming cost V 6 bases and J 7 bases; bases outside gene matches: 5. For the CDR3, the DNA is TGTGCCAGCAGAGCCGGGACTAGCGGGGGAAATGAGCAGTTCTTC. Residues: CASRAGTSGGNEQFF.

This clonotype turned up a few times. The genes are TRBV4-2 and TRBJ2-3; 10 bases fit TRBD2. Trimming removed 5 bases from V and 1 base from J; junction bases left unmatched: 15. The CDR3 sequence is 19 residues long. The germline V gene has CDR1 LGHNA and CDR2 YNFKEQ. CDR3 sequence: CASSILLLAGVGGTDTQYF. Written as DNA, the CDR3 is TGTGCCAGCAGCATACTGTTGCTAGCGGGGGTCGGAGGCACAGATACGCAGTATTTT.

This clonotype appeared many times. This CDR3 reads CASSLEGSSYEQYV. The DNA of the CDR3 is TGTGCCAGCAGTTTAGAGGGGAGCTCCTATGAGCAGTACGTC. The chain uses TRBV12-3 or TRBV12-4 and TRBJ2-7, with D perhaps being TRBD1 or TRBD2 (5 bases each). The CDR3 extends over 14 amino acids.

This clonotype was observed a few times. The J gene is TRBJ2-3, the V gene TRBV5-4, with 10 bases that match TRBD2. With 1 base clipped from V and 6 bases from J, the junction kept 5 bases outside the gene matches. Germline V gene lookup returns CDR1 SGHNT and CDR2 YYREEE (reference sequence). The CDR3 sequence is 15 residues long. DNA of the CDR3: TGTGCCAGCAGCTTGTGGCTAGCGGGGGCCGATACGCAGTATTTT. It codes for CASSLWLAGADTQYF.

In its sample, this clonotype was seen a few times. The J gene is TRBJ2-1, the V gene TRBV6-2 or TRBV6-3; D is possibly TRBD2 (5 bases). This CDR3 has 14 residues. The germline V gene encodes CDR1 MNHEY and CDR2 SVGEGT. V shed 5 bases and J shed 6 bases, with 14 bases lying between them. The DNA of the CDR3 is TGTGCCAGCAGTGAGTTTAGCGAGGGCAATGAGCAGTTCTTC. The encoded protein is CASSEFSEGNEQFF.

This clonotype was counted a few times. V usage is TRBV19 and J usage is TRBJ2-2, with 7 bases lining up with TRBD1. Germline-derived CDR1 and CDR2 are LNHDA and SQIVND (reference sequence). V lost 3 bases to trimming and J lost 3 bases; unmatched junction nucleotides: 4. This CDR3 spans 15 amino acids. The CDR3 DNA sequence: TGTGCCAGTAGTATTTGGGACAGTTACACCGGGGAGCTGTTTTTT. It translates to CASSIWDSYTGELFF.